This TCR beta chain was identified during a study of cytomegalovirus exposure and HLA in healthy donors. Concerning this clone itself: Its specificity is unknown.

Use of 60 Vbeta and 13 Jbeta primers characterized the PCR. Generated by immunoSEQ multiplex PCR, the TCRdb table keeps only in-frame clones and is missing some. The sample lists around 130,000 clones, roughly four fifths occurring once. The CDR3 is 18 amino acids. Per germline, CDR1 LNHNV and CDR2 YYDKDF (reference sequence). V was clipped by 2 bases and J by 10 bases; unmatched bases: 16. Study findings and constraints: A missense DCLRE1C variant was associated with V- and J-gene trimming of TCR beta chains in a later analysis, and an independent cohort replicated the association.

This rearrangement joins TRBV15 to TRBJ1-6; 8 nucleotides match TRBD1. The sequence was collected from a man aged 40-50 years in good health and CMV-seronegative. The source material was PBMCs. The CDR3 sequence is CATSRISGTGSSQSPLHF. CDR3 nucleotide sequence: TGTGCCACCAGCAGAATATCCGGGACAGGAAGTTCTCAATCACCCCTCCACTTT.